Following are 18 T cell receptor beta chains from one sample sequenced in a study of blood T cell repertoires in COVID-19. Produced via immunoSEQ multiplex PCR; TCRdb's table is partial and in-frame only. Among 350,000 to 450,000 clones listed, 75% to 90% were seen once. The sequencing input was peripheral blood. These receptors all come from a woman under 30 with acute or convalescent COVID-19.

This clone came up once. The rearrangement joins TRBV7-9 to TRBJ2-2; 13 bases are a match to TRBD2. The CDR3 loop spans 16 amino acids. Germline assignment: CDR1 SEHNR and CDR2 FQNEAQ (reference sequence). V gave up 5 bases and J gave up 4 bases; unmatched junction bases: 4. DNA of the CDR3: TGTGCCAGCAGCATAGGACTAGCGGGAGCCACCGGGGAGCTGTTTTTT. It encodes CASSIGLAGATGELFF.

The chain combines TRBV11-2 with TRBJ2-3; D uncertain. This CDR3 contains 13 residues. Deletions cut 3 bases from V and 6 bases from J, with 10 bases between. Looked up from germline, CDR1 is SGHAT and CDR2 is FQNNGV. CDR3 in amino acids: CASSFPDWDTQYF. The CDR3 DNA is TGTGCCAGCAGCTTCCCCGACTGGGATACGCAGTATTTT.

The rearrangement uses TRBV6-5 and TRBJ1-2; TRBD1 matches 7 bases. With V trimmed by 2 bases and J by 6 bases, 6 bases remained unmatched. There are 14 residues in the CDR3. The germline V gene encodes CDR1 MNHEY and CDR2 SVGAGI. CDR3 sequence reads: CASSYVGTENGYTF. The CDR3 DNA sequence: TGTGCCAGCAGTTACGTTGGGACAGAGAATGGCTACACCTTC.

The CDR3 loop reads CASGSSLGSTISGELFF. CDR3 DNA sequence: TGTGCTAGTGGTTCCTCCTTGGGCAGCACAATCTCCGGGGAGCTGTTTTTT. This chain links TRBV12-5 with TRBJ2-2; D gene ambiguous. The CDR3 spans 17 residues. Germline V gives CDR1 LGHNT, CDR2 FRNRAP. Between the trimmed V and J ends, which lost 4 bases and 6 bases, there was a span of 21 bases. Together with reference TRBV12-5 and TRBJ2-2, the CDR3 gives the full variable domain: DARVTQTPRHKVTEMGQEVTMRCQPILGHNTVFWYRQTMMQGLELLAYFRNRAPLDDSGMPKDRFSAEMPDATLATLKIQPSEPRDSAVYFCASGSSLGSTISGELFFGEGSRLTVL.

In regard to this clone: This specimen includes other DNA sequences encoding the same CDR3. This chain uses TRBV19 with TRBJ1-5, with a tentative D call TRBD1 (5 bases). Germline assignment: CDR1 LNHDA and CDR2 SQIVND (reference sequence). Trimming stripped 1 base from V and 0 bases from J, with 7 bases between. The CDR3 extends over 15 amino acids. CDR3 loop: CASSIGGNSNQPQHF. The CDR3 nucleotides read TGTGCCAGTAGTATAGGGGGCAATAGCAATCAGCCCCAGCATTTT.

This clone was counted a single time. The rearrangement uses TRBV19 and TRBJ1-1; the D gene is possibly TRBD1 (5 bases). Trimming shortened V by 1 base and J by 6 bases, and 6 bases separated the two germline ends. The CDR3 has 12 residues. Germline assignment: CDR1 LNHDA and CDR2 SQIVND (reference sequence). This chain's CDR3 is CASSIGQSEAFF. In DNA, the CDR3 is TGTGCCAGTAGTATAGGACAGTCTGAAGCTTTCTTT.

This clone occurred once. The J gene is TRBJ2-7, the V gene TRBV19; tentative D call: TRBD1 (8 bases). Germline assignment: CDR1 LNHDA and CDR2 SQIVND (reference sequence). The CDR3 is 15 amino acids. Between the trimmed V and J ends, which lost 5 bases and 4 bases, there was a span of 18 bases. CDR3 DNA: TGTGCCAGTAGTCTGAACAGGGGGGGGATATACGAGCAGTACTTC. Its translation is CASSLNRGGIYEQYF.

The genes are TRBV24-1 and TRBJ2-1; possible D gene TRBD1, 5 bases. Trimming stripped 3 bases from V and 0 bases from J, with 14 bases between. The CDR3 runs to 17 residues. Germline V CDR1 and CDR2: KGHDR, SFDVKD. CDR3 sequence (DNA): TGTGCCACCAGTGATCCACAGGCGGCGAGCTCCTACAATGAGCAGTTCTTC. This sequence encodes CATSDPQAASSYNEQFF.

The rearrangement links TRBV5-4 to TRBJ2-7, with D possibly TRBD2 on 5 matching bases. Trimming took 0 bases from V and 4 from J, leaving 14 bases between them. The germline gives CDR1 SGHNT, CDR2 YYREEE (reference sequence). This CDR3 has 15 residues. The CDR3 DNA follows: TGTGCCAGCAGCTTGGACCCCCGACTACCGTACGAGCAGTACTTC. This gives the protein CASSLDPRLPYEQYF.

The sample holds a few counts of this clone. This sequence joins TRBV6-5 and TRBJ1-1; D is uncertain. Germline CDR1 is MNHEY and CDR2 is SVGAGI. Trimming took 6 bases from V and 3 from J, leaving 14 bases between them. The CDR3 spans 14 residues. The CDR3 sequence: CASRRRRGDTEAFF. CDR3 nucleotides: TGTGCCAGCAGAAGGAGGCGCGGGGACACTGAAGCTTTCTTT.

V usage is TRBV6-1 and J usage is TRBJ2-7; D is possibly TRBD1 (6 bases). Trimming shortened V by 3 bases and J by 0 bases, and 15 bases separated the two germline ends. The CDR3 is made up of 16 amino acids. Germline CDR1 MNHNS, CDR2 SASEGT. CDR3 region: CASSDPGTYSSYEQYF. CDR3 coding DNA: TGTGCCAGCAGTGACCCCGGGACATACTCCTCCTACGAGCAGTACTTC.

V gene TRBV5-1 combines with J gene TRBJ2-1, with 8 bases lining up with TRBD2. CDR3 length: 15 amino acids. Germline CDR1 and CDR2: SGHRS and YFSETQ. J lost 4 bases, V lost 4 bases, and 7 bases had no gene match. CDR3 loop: CASSRYSGDYNEQFF. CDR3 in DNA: TGCGCCAGCAGCAGGTATAGCGGGGATTACAATGAGCAGTTCTTC.

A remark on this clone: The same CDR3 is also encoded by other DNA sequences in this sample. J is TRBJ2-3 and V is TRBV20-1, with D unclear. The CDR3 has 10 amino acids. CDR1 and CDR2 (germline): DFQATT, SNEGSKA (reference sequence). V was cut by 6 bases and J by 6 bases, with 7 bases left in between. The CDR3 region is CSASTDTQYF. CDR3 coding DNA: TGCAGTGCCTCTACGGATACGCAGTATTTT.

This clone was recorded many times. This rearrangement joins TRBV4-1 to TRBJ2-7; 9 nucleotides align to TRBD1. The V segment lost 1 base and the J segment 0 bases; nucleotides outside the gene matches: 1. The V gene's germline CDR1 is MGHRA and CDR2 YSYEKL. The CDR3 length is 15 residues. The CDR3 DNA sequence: TGCGCCAGCAGCCAAGGGGACAGGGCCTCCTACGAGCAGTACTTC. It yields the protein CASSQGDRASYEQYF.

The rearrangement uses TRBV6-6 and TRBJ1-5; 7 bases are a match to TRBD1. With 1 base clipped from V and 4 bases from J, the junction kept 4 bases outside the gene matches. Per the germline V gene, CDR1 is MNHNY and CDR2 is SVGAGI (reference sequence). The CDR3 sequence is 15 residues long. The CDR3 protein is CASSYWDSLNQPQHF. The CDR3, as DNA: TGTGCCAGCAGTTACTGGGACAGCCTGAATCAGCCCCAGCATTTT.

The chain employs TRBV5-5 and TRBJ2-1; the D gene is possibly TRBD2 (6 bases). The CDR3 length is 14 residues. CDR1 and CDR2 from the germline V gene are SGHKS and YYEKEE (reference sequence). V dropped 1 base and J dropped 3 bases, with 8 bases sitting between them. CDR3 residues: CASSLWGLYNEQFF. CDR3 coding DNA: TGTGCCAGCAGCTTGTGGGGACTCTACAATGAGCAGTTCTTC.

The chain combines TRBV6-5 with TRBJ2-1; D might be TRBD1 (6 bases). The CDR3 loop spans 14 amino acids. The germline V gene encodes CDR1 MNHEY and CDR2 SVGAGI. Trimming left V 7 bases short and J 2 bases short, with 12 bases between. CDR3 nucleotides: TGTGCCAGCACTGTCGCAGGGGCCTACAATGAGCAGTTCTTC. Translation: CASTVAGAYNEQFF.

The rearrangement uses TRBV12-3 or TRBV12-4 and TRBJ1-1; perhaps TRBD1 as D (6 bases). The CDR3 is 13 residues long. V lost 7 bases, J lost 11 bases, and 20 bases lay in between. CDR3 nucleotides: TGTGCCAGCACCCTCGGGGGGGGCCCGGCTGCTTTCTTT. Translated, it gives CASTLGGGPAAFF.